These 22 T cell receptor beta chains were all obtained from the same sample, sequenced in a study of shared clonotypes between healthy human individuals. The method was immunoSEQ multiplex PCR; TCRdb's version includes in-frame clones alone and lacks a portion of them. The data show a few hundred thousand clones, about 97% seen once. Material: naive CD4+ T cells sorted from blood. As to subset: CD45RA+ positively selected. The receptor source for this set is a woman aged 30 to 39 in good health.

J is TRBJ1-2 and V is TRBV27; D is unresolved. The CDR3 length is 16 residues. The V end was cut by 5 bases, the J end by 1 base, with 17 bases between. The germline V gene encodes CDR1 MNHEY and CDR2 SMNVEV (reference sequence). CDR3 amino acids: CASSPWITTDNYGYTF. The CDR3, as DNA: TGTGCCAGCAGTCCTTGGATAACGACCGATAACTATGGCTACACCTTC.

J is TRBJ1-6 and V is TRBV19, with 9 positions matching TRBD1. V gave up 5 bases and J gave up 2 bases; unmatched junction bases: 7. The CDR3 has 17 amino acids. CDR1 and CDR2 from the germline V gene are LNHDA and SQIVND (reference sequence). The DNA for the CDR3 is TGTGCCAGTAGTCGCCGGGACAGGGTGCCCTATAATTCACCCCTCCACTTT. Its translation: CASSRRDRVPYNSPLHF.

The CDR3 nucleotides read TGTGCCAGCTCCCCGAACACTGAAGCTTTCTTT. Its protein is CASSPNTEAFF. The genes are TRBV18 and TRBJ1-1; the D is unclear. The germline V gene encodes CDR1 KGHSH and CDR2 LQKENI. V lost 6 bases to trimming and J lost 1 base, with 3 bases between them. The CDR3 spans 11 residues.

The sample holds one count of this clone. This sequence joins TRBV28 and TRBJ1-1, with 7 bases fitting TRBD1. Germline-derived CDR1 and CDR2 are MDHEN and SYDVKM. Trimming cost V 5 bases and J 4 bases; bases outside gene matches: 7. The CDR3 loop spans 14 amino acids. Here the CDR3 DNA reads TGTGCCAGCAGTCCAGGACAGGTCAGCACTGAAGCTTTCTTT. Amino acid sequence: CASSPGQVSTEAFF.

J is TRBJ1-2 and V is TRBV15; D remains unclear. Germline V gene sequence: CDR1 LNHNV, CDR2 YYDKDF (reference sequence). With 0 bases removed from V and 4 bases from J, the gap between germline ends came to 12 bases. The CDR3 has 15 residues. CDR3 bases: TGTGCCACCAGCAGAGATAGGGATATCGGCTATGGCTACACCTTC. Amino acid sequence: CATSRDRDIGYGYTF.

Concerning this clone itself: Other DNA sequences in this specimen translate into the identical CDR3. This chain links TRBV7-2 with TRBJ2-5; D uncertain. The CDR3 is made up of 13 amino acids. Germline V lookup: CDR1 SGHTA, CDR2 FQGNSA. The V gene lost 2 bases and the J gene lost 5 bases, with 9 bases spanning the gap. The CDR3: CASSLRPAETQYF. The CDR3, as DNA: TGTGCCAGCAGCTTACGACCCGCGGAGACCCAGTACTTC.

V usage is TRBV7-9 and J usage is TRBJ2-7, with TRBD1 matching 10 bases. This CDR3 is built from 17 residues. Germline-derived CDR1 and CDR2 are SEHNR and FQNEAQ (reference sequence). The V gene end was trimmed by 5 bases and the J gene end by 4 bases; junction bases not matched to a gene: 14. CDR3 residues: CASSTKPGQGVIYEQYF. The DNA for the CDR3 is TGTGCCAGCAGCACCAAACCCGGACAGGGGGTTATATACGAGCAGTACTTC.

This clone was observed a single time. The rearrangement uses TRBV7-2 and TRBJ1-5; the D is unclear. Germline V gene data show CDR1 as SGHTA and CDR2 as FQGNSA. This CDR3 spans 18 amino acids. Deletions cut 5 bases from V and 1 base from J, with 21 bases between. CDR3 sequence reads: CASSPVALLDASNQPQHF. The CDR3 DNA reads as TGTGCCAGCAGCCCAGTGGCCTTGTTGGACGCGAGCAATCAGCCCCAGCATTTT.

CDR3: CASSQGTSSYNEQFF. The DNA for the CDR3 is TGCGCCAGCAGCCAAGGGACTAGCTCCTACAATGAGCAGTTCTTC. The chain couples TRBV4-1 to TRBJ2-1; the match to TRBD2 covers 7 bases. The CDR3 length is 15 residues. V lost 1 base to trimming and J lost 0 bases; unmatched junction nucleotides: 0. Germline lookup yields CDR1 MGHRA and CDR2 YSYEKL.

The chain combines TRBV5-4 with TRBJ2-3, with 8 bases identical to TRBD2. Germline V gene sequence: CDR1 SGHNT, CDR2 YYREEE (reference sequence). The CDR3 covers 15 residues. The V gene end was trimmed by 2 bases and the J gene end by 4 bases; junction bases not matched to a gene: 6. DNA for the CDR3: TGTGCCAGCAGCTTAGTAGCGGGATTGGCAGATACGCAGTATTTT. Translating gives CASSLVAGLADTQYF.

The chain uses TRBV7-2 and TRBJ1-3; D is possibly TRBD1 (6 bases). The CDR3 loop spans 15 amino acids. V lost 4 bases and J lost 1, with 11 bases in between. Germline values: CDR1 SGHTA, CDR2 FQGNSA. CDR3 sequence (DNA): TGTGCCAGCAGCTCTCCCACAGGGTCTGGAAACACCATATATTTT. Its protein is CASSSPTGSGNTIYF.

To note about this clone: The junction differs from germline at one of its ends, possibly a read error. The rearrangement uses TRBV5-5 and TRBJ1-2, with no clear D. Germline CDR1 SGHKS, CDR2 YYEKEE (reference sequence). The CDR3 runs 11 residues. The CDR3 DNA reads TGTGCCAGCAGCTTTGATAGGACTCGTATCTTC. Amino acids: CASSFDRTRIF.

The chain has TRBV11-2 and TRBJ1-1, with D unresolved. The CDR3 runs 11 residues. V was clipped by 8 bases and J by 10 bases, with 14 bases between them. CDR1 and CDR2 from the germline V gene are SGHAT and FQNNGV. The CDR3 is CASGRSRVAFF. The CDR3 DNA reads TGTGCCAGCGGCAGGTCGCGTGTAGCTTTCTTT.

The J gene is TRBJ2-5, the V gene TRBV6-5; D is possibly TRBD1 (6 bases). Per the germline V gene, CDR1 is MNHEY and CDR2 is SVGAGI. The CDR3 sequence is 16 residues long. V lost 0 bases to trimming and J lost 2 bases, with 13 bases between them. The CDR3 sequence is CASSYSWSRGQETQYF. The CDR3 nucleotides read TGTGCCAGCAGTTACTCATGGAGCAGGGGACAAGAGACCCAGTACTTC.

The rearrangement uses TRBV5-1 and TRBJ2-1; TRBD2 agrees at 11 bases. Trimming took 7 bases from V and 7 from J; bases not matched to a gene: 13. Germline V lookup: CDR1 SGHRS, CDR2 YFSETQ. The CDR3 extends over 16 amino acids. CDR3 DNA: TGCGCCAGCCACGCAATAGCGGGAGGGCCGGGGAATGAGCAGTTCTTC. Translation: CASHAIAGGPGNEQFF.

The rearrangement links TRBV28 to TRBJ2-7, with a tentative D call TRBD2 (5 bases). V gave up 1 base and J gave up 1 base, with 8 bases separating them. Germline V gives CDR1 MDHEN, CDR2 SYDVKM. The CDR3 runs 14 residues. The CDR3 loop reads CASSLLSGSYEQYF. The CDR3 region has the DNA TGTGCCAGCAGTTTATTAAGCGGATCCTACGAGCAGTACTTC.

This clone appeared once. This rearrangement joins TRBV2 to TRBJ2-1, with TRBD1 matching over 7 bases. Germline V gene lookup returns CDR1 SNHLY and CDR2 FYNNEI. The V segment lost 3 bases and the J segment 4 bases; nucleotides outside the gene matches: 6. The CDR3 has 15 amino acids. This CDR3 is CASSEFGTEYNEQFF. CDR3 coding DNA: TGTGCCAGCAGTGAGTTCGGGACAGAATACAATGAGCAGTTCTTC.

The chain employs TRBV28 and TRBJ2-3; the match to TRBD2 covers 13 bases. Germline V CDR1 and CDR2: MDHEN, SYDVKM. This CDR3 is built from 16 residues. Trimming removed 4 bases from V and 0 bases from J; junction bases left unmatched: 1. This CDR3 reads CASSSTSGGSTDTQYF. In DNA form, the CDR3 reads TGTGCCAGCAGTTCGACTAGCGGGGGGAGCACAGATACGCAGTATTTT.

The chain is built from TRBV28 and TRBJ2-5, with 8 bases matching TRBD1. Matching the DNA end better, TRBJ2-7 makes the J call doubtful. This CDR3 comprises 14 residues. CDR1 and CDR2 (germline): MDHEN, SYDVKM. For the CDR3, the DNA is TGTGCCAGCAGTCCGGGACAGGTCCCCTACGAGCAGTACTTC. Protein: CASSPGQVPYEQYF.

For this clone: In the same sample, other DNA sequences code for this CDR3. V and J are TRBV5-1 and TRBJ1-1, with 7 bases fitting TRBD1. Germline lookup yields CDR1 SGHRS and CDR2 YFSETQ. The J segment lost 1 base and the V segment lost 2 bases, leaving 2 bases of the junction unmatched. CDR3 length equals 14 residues. CDR3 nucleotides: TGCGCCAGCAGCTTTGGGACAGAGAACACTGAAGCTTTCTTT. As protein: CASSFGTENTEAFF.

A single count supports this clone. As DNA, the CDR3 is TGTGCCAGCAGTTTTTTTGGGGATTTCAATCAGCCCCAGCATTTT. Translation gives CASSFFGDFNQPQHF. The V and J genes are TRBV28 and TRBJ1-5; D remains ambiguous. V was trimmed by 3 bases and J by 3 bases, leaving 12 bases between them. The CDR3 spans 15 residues. The V gene's germline CDR1 is MDHEN and CDR2 SYDVKM. Full variable domain (remainder filled in from reference TRBV28 and TRBJ1-5): DVKVTQSSRYLVKRTGEKVFLECVQDMDHENMFWYRQDPGLGLRLIYFSYDVKMKEKGDIPEGYSVSREKKERFSLILESASTNQTSMYLCASSFFGDFNQPQHFGDGTRLSIL.

Regarding this clone: At one end the junction does not follow the germline gene, possibly because of a read error. The V and J genes are TRBV7-7 and TRBJ2-3, with TRBD1 matching 7 bases. The CDR3 is 13 residues long. CDR1 and CDR2 (germline): SSHAT, FNYEAQ (reference sequence). The CDR3 sequence: CASSRDSTNTQYF. CDR3 nucleotide sequence: TGTGCCAGCAGCCGGGACAGCACAAATACGCAGTATTTT.